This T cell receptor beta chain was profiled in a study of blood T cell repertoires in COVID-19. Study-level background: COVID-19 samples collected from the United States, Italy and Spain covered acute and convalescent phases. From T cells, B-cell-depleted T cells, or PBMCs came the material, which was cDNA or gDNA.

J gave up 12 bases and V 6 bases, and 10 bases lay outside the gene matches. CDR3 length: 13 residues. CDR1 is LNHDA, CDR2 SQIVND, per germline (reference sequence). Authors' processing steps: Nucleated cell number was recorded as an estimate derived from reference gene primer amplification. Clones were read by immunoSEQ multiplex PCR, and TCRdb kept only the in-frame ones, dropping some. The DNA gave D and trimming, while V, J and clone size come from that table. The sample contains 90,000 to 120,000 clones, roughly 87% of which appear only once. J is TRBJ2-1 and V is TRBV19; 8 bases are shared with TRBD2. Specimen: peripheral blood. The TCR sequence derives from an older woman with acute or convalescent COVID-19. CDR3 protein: CASSLSSAGGQFF. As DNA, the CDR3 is TGTGCCAGTAGCCTCTCGTCGGCGGGAGGGCAGTTCTTC.